Listed here are 17 T cell receptor beta chains from one sample, sequenced in a study of blood T cell repertoires in COVID-19. TCRdb keeps only in-frame clones here, not all; method: immunoSEQ multiplex PCR. The profile shows about 42,000 clones, about 88% of them singletons. Material for sequencing was peripheral blood. Receptors were obtained from a human donor in a cohort sampled during active COVID-19.

The chain joins TRBV27 to TRBJ1-5, with 10 bases fitting TRBD1. Germline trimming cut 3 bases from V and 4 bases from J; bases unmatched to any gene: 9. Germline assignment: CDR1 MNHEY and CDR2 SMNVEV (reference sequence). The CDR3 totals 17 residues. The CDR3, as DNA: TGTGCCAGCAGTTTCCTCCCTCCGGGACAGGGGAATCAGCCCCAGCATTTT. This translates into CASSFLPPGQGNQPQHF.

The chain recombines TRBV3-1 (or the pseudogene TRBV3-2) with TRBJ1-4; D is ambiguous. The CDR3 runs 14 residues. The V gene's germline CDR1 is LGHDT and CDR2 YNNKEL (reference sequence). Trimming cost V 3 bases and J 7 bases, with 12 bases left between them. The CDR3 DNA is TGTGCCAGCAGCCATCATGCTCAGGCTGAAAAACTGTTTTTT. This encodes CASSHHAQAEKLFF.

As for this clone: An end of the junction does not agree with germline; a read error may underlie this. The chain is built from TRBV5-1 and TRBJ2-5; TRBD2 is a possible D gene (5 bases). From germline, CDR1 is SGHRS and CDR2 YFSETQ. The CDR3 is 17 amino acids. In DNA form, the CDR3 reads TGCGTCAGCAGCTTGGCCCTCGTCTTCGGGGTAAGAGAGACCCAGTACTTC. Its translation: CVSSLALVFGVRETQYF. Based on the CDR3 plus reference TRBV5-1 and TRBJ2-5, the full variable domain is KAGVTQTPRYLIKTRGQQVTLSCSPISGHRSVSWYQQTPGQGLQFLFEYFSETQRNKGNFPGRFSGRQFSNSRSEMNVSTLELGDSALYLCVSSLALVFGVRETQYFGPGTRLLVL.

This clone was seen only a few times. The V gene is TRBV6-5, the J gene TRBJ2-5; 12 bases are a match to TRBD2. Germline V gives CDR1 MNHEY, CDR2 SVGAGI. Losses at the gene ends were 6 bases for V and 4 bases for J; bases not matched to a gene: 6. The CDR3 extends over 15 amino acids. This chain's CDR3 is CASRPGLAGTETQYF. CDR3 sequence (DNA): TGTGCCAGCAGGCCAGGACTAGCGGGAACAGAGACCCAGTACTTC.

The chain recombines TRBV9 with TRBJ1-5; unclear D gene. This CDR3 is built from 15 residues. V was clipped by 0 bases and J by 1 base, with 8 bases between them. Germline-derived CDR1 and CDR2 are SGDLS and YYNGEE. CDR3 residues: CASSVGLSSNQPQHF. CDR3 nucleotides: TGTGCCAGCAGCGTAGGTCTATCGAGCAATCAGCCCCAGCATTTT.

The table lists this clone with a count of one. This sequence joins TRBV6-4 and TRBJ1-5, with D tentatively TRBD1 (6 bases). The CDR3 is made up of 17 amino acids. The V end was cut by 0 bases, the J end by 1 base, with 13 bases between. The germline V gene has CDR1 MRHNA and CDR2 SNTAGT. Here the CDR3 reads CASSDSRDRYSNQPQHF. In DNA, the CDR3 is TGTGCCAGCAGTGACTCGAGAGACAGGTACAGCAATCAGCCCCAGCATTTT.

The J gene is TRBJ2-1, the V gene TRBV11-2, with 9 bases lining up with TRBD2. Losses at the gene ends were 7 bases for V and 5 bases for J; bases not matched to a gene: 6. The CDR3 length is 14 residues. Germline-derived CDR1 and CDR2 are SGHAT and FQNNGV. Here the CDR3 reads CASTKGLANNEQFF. The CDR3 region has the DNA TGTGCCAGCACCAAGGGACTAGCTAACAATGAGCAGTTCTTC.

This CDR3 reads CAAGGQLDGYTF. The CDR3 DNA sequence: TGTGCCGCCGGTGGGCAATTGGATGGCTACACCTTC. The genes are TRBV28 and TRBJ1-2; D unclear. CDR1 and CDR2 from the germline V gene are MDHEN and SYDVKM. V lost 11 bases, J lost 6 bases, and 16 bases lay in between. The CDR3 length is 12 residues.

V gene TRBV3-1 (or the pseudogene TRBV3-2) combines with J gene TRBJ1-1; 7 nucleotides agree with TRBD1. CDR3 length: 16 residues. Germline CDR1 and CDR2: LGHDT and YNNKEL (reference sequence). V was pared by 1 base and J by 5 bases, with 10 bases of the junction left unmatched. CDR3 bases: TGTGCCAGCAGCCAAGTCAAACCGACAGGGTGGACTGAAGCTTTCTTT. Encoded protein: CASSQVKPTGWTEAFF.

The chain joins TRBV18 to TRBJ2-7, with 11 bases lining up with TRBD1. Looked up from germline, CDR1 is KGHSH and CDR2 is LQKENI. The V and J ends lost 3 bases and 5 bases, in that order; junction bases with no gene match: 15. There are 18 residues in the CDR3. The CDR3 coding sequence is TGTGCCAGCTCACCTAGCCTTGTCCCGGGACAGGGGGAGCACGAGCAGTACTTC. It is translated as CASSPSLVPGQGEHEQYF.

The CDR3 protein is CASSPPRGTGNTIYF. DNA for the CDR3: TGTGCCAGCAGTCCGCCCCGGGGAACTGGAAACACCATATATTTT. The chain combines TRBV6-5 with TRBJ1-3; no clear D gene. There are 15 residues in the CDR3. Germline V CDR1 and CDR2: MNHEY, SVGAGI. The V end lost 5 bases, the J end lost 2 bases, and 13 bases lay between the germline ends.

This clone came up once. The CDR3 coding sequence is TGTGCCAGCTCACCGGCCGCCGGGACAGGGGGTGGCGGCTACACCTTC. Translation gives CASSPAAGTGGGGYTF. The chain couples TRBV18 to TRBJ1-2; 11 bases are a match to TRBD1. CDR1 is KGHSH and CDR2 is LQKENI in the germline V gene. This CDR3 spans 16 amino acids. Trimming cost V 3 bases and J 8 bases; bases outside gene matches: 11.

The J gene is TRBJ2-5, the V gene TRBV5-6; perhaps TRBD1 as D (6 bases). The CDR3 length is 16 residues. The germline V gene encodes CDR1 SGHDT and CDR2 YYEEEE. V was cut by 5 bases and J by 2 bases, with 19 bases left in between. The CDR3 DNA sequence: TGTGCCAGCAGGCAATGGAACCGGGACAAACAAGAGACCCAGTACTTC. It translates to CASRQWNRDKQETQYF.

The gene calls are TRBV19 and TRBJ1-2, with TRBD1 as a possible D gene (5 bases). CDR1 is LNHDA, CDR2 SQIVND, per germline (reference sequence). The CDR3 is 15 residues long. V shed 4 bases and J shed 2 bases, with 14 bases lying between them. This chain's CDR3 is CASSTPAQGNYGYTF. CDR3 DNA: TGTGCCAGTAGTACTCCGGCCCAGGGCAACTATGGCTACACCTTC.

The chain recombines TRBV18 with TRBJ1-1, with 9 bases aligning to TRBD1. Germline V CDR1 and CDR2: KGHSH, LQKENI. This CDR3 is 15 amino acids long. Losses at the gene ends were 6 bases for V and 5 bases for J; bases not matched to a gene: 10. The CDR3 is CASSVRTGVETEAFF. CDR3 bases: TGTGCCAGCTCCGTGCGGACAGGGGTTGAGACTGAAGCTTTCTTT. The complete variable domain, with remaining parts taken from reference TRBV18 and TRBJ1-1, reads NAGVMQNPRHLVRRRGQEARLRCSPMKGHSHVYWYRQLPEEGLKFMVYLQKENIIDESGMPKERFSAEFPKEGPSILRIQQVVRGDSAAYFCASSVRTGVETEAFFGQGTRLTVV.

This rearrangement joins TRBV18 to TRBJ2-7, with a tentative D call TRBD2 (6 bases). This CDR3 is built from 15 residues. Trimming removed 5 bases from V and 0 bases from J, with 14 bases in between. CDR1 and CDR2 (germline): KGHSH, LQKENI. The CDR3 region has the DNA TGTGCCAGCTCAGCAAGCGGGCTCAGCTCCTACGAGCAGTACTTC. This translates into CASSASGLSSYEQYF.

This rearrangement joins TRBV7-9 to TRBJ1-4; perhaps TRBD1 as D (5 bases). Germline CDR1 is SEHNR and CDR2 is FQNEAQ (reference sequence). The ends were cut back, 3 bases at V and 8 bases at J, with 10 bases in the middle. The CDR3 runs 13 residues. The CDR3 nucleotides are TGTGCCAGCAGCTTTGGGGGAGGGGAAAAACTGTTTTTT. It yields the protein CASSFGGGEKLFF.